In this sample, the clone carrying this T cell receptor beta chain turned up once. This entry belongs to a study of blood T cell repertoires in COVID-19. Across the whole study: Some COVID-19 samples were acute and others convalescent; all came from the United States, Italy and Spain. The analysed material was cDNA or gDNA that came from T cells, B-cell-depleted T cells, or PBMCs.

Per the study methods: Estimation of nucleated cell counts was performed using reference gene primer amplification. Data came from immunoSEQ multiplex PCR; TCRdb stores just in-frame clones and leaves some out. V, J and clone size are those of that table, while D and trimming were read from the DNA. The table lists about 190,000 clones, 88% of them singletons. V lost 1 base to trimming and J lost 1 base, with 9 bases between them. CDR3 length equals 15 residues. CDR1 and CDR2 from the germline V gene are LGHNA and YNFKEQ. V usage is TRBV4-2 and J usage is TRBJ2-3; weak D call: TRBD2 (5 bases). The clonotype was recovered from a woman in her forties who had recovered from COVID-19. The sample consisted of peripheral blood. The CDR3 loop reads CASSQGEEGTDTQYF. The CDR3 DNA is TGTGCCAGCAGCCAAGGTGAGGAGGGCACAGATACGCAGTATTTT.